This TCR beta chain was found in a study of blood T cells in healthy people across ages. For the second PCR, which ran for about 7 to 11 cycles, a sample-barcoded 5' primer and a J-beta primer mix were used. TCRdb itself ran the 5' RACE reads through MiXCR, one entry per CDR3 protein. The repertoire consists of approximately 350,000 distinct CDR3 sequences, with approximately 47% occurring once and the leading ten covering 50% to 65%. This clonotype has more than one count but fewer than ten. The V end was cut by 3 bases, the J end by 0 bases, with 10 bases between. The CDR3 spans 14 residues. Germline V gene data show CDR1 as DFQATT and CDR2 as SNEGSKA (reference sequence).

The V and J genes are TRBV20-1 and TRBJ2-3, with D unresolved. The sequencing input was blood. This sequence originates from a man aged 55 to 70 in good health. The CDR3 DNA reads TGCAGTGCTAGTGTCCAGCCTAGCACAGATACGCAGTATTTT. This translates into CSASVQPSTDTQYF.